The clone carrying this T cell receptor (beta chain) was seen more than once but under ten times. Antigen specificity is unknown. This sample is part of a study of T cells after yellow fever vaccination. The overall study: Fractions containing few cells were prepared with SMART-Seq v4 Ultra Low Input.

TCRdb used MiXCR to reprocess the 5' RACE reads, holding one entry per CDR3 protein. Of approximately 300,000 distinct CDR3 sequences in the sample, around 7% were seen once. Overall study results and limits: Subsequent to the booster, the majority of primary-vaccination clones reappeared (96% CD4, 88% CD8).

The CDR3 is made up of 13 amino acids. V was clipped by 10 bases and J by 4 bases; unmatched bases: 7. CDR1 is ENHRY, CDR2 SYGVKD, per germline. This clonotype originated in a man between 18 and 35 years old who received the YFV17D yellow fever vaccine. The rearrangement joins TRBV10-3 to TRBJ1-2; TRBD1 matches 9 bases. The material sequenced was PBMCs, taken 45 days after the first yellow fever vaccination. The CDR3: CATLGQGPYGYTF. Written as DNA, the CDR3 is TGTGCCACCCTAGGACAGGGGCCCTATGGCTACACCTTC.